This T cell receptor (beta chain) was retrieved from a study of PD-1 blockade in classical Hodgkin lymphoma. Overall study findings and caveats: Complete responders matched newly diagnosed patients in baseline diversity. Excluded were patients who started nivolumab under 1 year after ASCT, a group that had lower diversity. TCR diversity in CD4+, not CD8+, cells rose significantly by C4D1.

The table came from immunoSEQ multiplex PCR; TCRdb's copy has only in-frame clones and leaves some out. Of some 41,000 clones in the sample, about 85% were seen once. As to this clone: Its antigen is unknown.

In every patient, relapse followed autologous stem cell transplantation, while exposure to brentuximab vedotin differed. Germline CDR1 SGHNT, CDR2 YYREEE (reference sequence). V trimming: 6 bases; J trimming: 0 bases; junction bases outside the gene matches: 6. The CDR3 sequence is 14 residues long. This rearrangement joins TRBV5-4 to TRBJ2-7; 7 bases are a match to TRBD1. This TCR was sampled from a human donor with classical Hodgkin lymphoma. This specimen consisted of peripheral blood mononuclear cells (PBMCs), obtained before the second cycle of nivolumab. The CDR3 region has the DNA TGTGCCAGCACAAAGGGACAGACCTCCTACGAGCAGTACTTC. This encodes CASTKGQTSYEQYF.